A selection of T cell receptor beta chains follows, all from one sample in a study of T cells in localized non-small cell lung cancer. The repertoire was sequenced with immunoSEQ multiplex PCR; TCRdb's copy has only in-frame clones and lacks some. This repertoire shows fewer than 90,000 clones, 60% to 85% found once; its top ten account for over 15%. The source material was PBMCs, sampled before any cancer treatment. These receptor sequences come from a man aged 35 to 69 with stage II squamous cell lung carcinoma. Both conserved end residues are part of each CDR3. D genes are given only for firm matches. Part of the rows lack a size; the others show once, few, many or a class for expanded clones.

TGTGCCTGGATCAAGGGGAATGAAGCTTTCTTT	CAWIKGNEAFF	TRBJ1-1	TRBV30	-	few
TGTGCCAGCTCACCTGAAATGGCCCCAGGGGGCTACGAGCAGTACTTC	CASSPEMAPGGYEQYF	TRBJ2-7	TRBV18	TRBD1	-
TGCGCCAGCAGCTTGAGCCAGGGGGCGGATTCACCCCTCCACTTT	CASSLSQGADSPLHF	TRBJ1-6	TRBV5-1	TRBD1	-
TGCGCCAGCAGCTTGGTACCAGGGACCGAGCAGTACTTC	CASSLVPGTEQYF	TRBJ2-7	TRBV5-1	-	once
TGTGCCAGTAGTGCGCAAGCCACCGTGACGTATGGCTACACCTTC	CASSAQATVTYGYTF	TRBJ1-2	TRBV19	-	-
TGTGCTAGCAGCTTAGCGAATCTAGCGTATGAGCAGTTCTTC	CASSLANLAYEQFF	TRBJ2-1	TRBV7-7	-	-
TGTGCCACCCGACAGGCCCAGGGCAATCAGCCCCAGCATTTT	CATRQAQGNQPQHF	TRBJ1-5	TRBV10-3	-	-
TGTGCCAGCAGCCACGATTCAGGTATCAGCACAGATACGCAGTATTTT	CASSHDSGISTDTQYF	TRBJ2-3	TRBV13	-	-
TGTGCCAGCAGTTATGTTTCAGGGGGCTACGAGCAGTACTTC	CASSYVSGGYEQYF	TRBJ2-7	TRBV6-5	TRBD1	-
TGTGCCAGCAGTCCCACTCCGACGACGAACTATGGCTACACCTTC	CASSPTPTTNYGYTF	TRBJ1-2	TRBV27	-	-
TGCGCCAGCAGCCTTCACAAGGACAGCACCTACGAGCAGTACTTC	CASSLHKDSTYEQYF	TRBJ2-7	TRBV5-1	-	-
TGTGCCAGCAGCCTTGTATCTGGAAACACCATATATTTT	CASSLVSGNTIYF	TRBJ1-3	TRBV5-8	-	many
TGTGCCAGCAGCCCCTCGGGGGGCTATGGCTACACCTTC	CASSPSGGYGYTF	TRBJ1-2	TRBV5-4	-	-
TGTGCCAGCAGCGTAGCGGCTAGAGCTAATGAAAAACTGTTTTTT	CASSVAARANEKLFF	TRBJ1-4	TRBV9	-	few
TGCGCCAGCAGCGACCCCCAAGTAGGGTTTTCTGGAAACACCATATATTTT	CASSDPQVGFSGNTIYF	TRBJ1-3	TRBV5-1	-	-
TGTGCCAGCACCCTCCAGGCGGGAGGTTACGAGCAGTACTTC	CASTLQAGGYEQYF	TRBJ2-7	TRBV28	TRBD2	once
TGTGCCATCAGTGAGTCATCCGGCACGGGTGAGCAGTTCTTC	CAISESSGTGEQFF	TRBJ2-1	TRBV10-3	-	-
TGTGCCAGCAGCTTCGGTCCAGGCTCTGGAAACACCATATATTTT	CASSFGPGSGNTIYF	TRBJ1-3	TRBV7-9	-	-
TGTGCCAGTAGTATCGTCCGTCTAGGGGGCTACACCTTC	CASSIVRLGGYTF	TRBJ1-2	TRBV19	-	-
TGTGCCAGCAAAGACAGTTCCTACGAGCAGTACTTC	CASKDSSYEQYF	TRBJ2-7	TRBV2	-	few
TGCGCCAGCAGCCAACCACTAGCGGGTAGCACAGATACGCAGTATTTT	CASSQPLAGSTDTQYF	TRBJ2-3	TRBV4-1	TRBD2	-
TGTGCCAGCAGTTTAACGGGCAACTATGGCTACACCTTC	CASSLTGNYGYTF	TRBJ1-2	TRBV28	-	-
TGTGCCAGCAGCCAAGATTGGGCAGCCCAAGAGACCCAGTACTTC	CASSQDWAAQETQYF	TRBJ2-5	TRBV4-2	-	-
TGTGCCAGTAGTGGGGGGCAGCACACAGATACGCAGTATTTT	CASSGGQHTDTQYF	TRBJ2-3	TRBV19	-	-
TGTGCCAGCAGCTTGGGGCTAGCGGGGGAACCTCAAGAGACCCAGTACTTC	CASSLGLAGEPQETQYF	TRBJ2-5	TRBV5-4	TRBD2	-
TGTGCCACCAGCAGAGAAGCGGGGACAGATACGCAGTATTTT	CATSREAGTDTQYF	TRBJ2-3	TRBV15	TRBD2	-
TGTGCCAGCAGCAATGTCCGACAGGCATTATCCTACGAGCAGTACTTC	CASSNVRQALSYEQYF	TRBJ2-7	TRBV7-2	-	-
TGTGCCAGCAGCTTTGTACCCTACGAGCAGTACTTC	CASSFVPYEQYF	TRBJ2-7	TRBV5-6	-	-
TGTGCCACCAGCAGAGATATTTGGGACCTGGGCGAGCAGTACTTC	CATSRDIWDLGEQYF	TRBJ2-7	TRBV15	-	-